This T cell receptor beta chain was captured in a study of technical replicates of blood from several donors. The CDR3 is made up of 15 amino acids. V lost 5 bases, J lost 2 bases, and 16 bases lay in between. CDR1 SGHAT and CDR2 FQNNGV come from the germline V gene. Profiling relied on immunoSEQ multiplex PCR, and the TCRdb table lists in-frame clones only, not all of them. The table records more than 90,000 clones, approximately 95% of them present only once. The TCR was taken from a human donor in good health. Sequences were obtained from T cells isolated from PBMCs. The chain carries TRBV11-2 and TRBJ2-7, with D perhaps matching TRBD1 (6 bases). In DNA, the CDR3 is TGTGCCAGCAGCGGTCCTGGGACATGGACCTACGAGCAGTACTTC. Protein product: CASSGPGTWTYEQYF.